This T cell receptor (beta chain) was captured by sequencing in a study of T-cell reconstitution after alpha-beta-depleted transplantation in children. Construction of the TCRbeta library involved unique molecular identifiers. TCRdb processed the PCR reads anew with MiXCR; each CDR3 protein has one entry. The repertoire holds more than 60,000 distinct CDR3 sequences, with approximately 7.4% as singletons. This clonotype was detected a few times. The sample was PBMCs from the stem cell graft donor, taken from the stem cell graft. This TCR was recovered from a human donor who donated a stem cell graft to a child with acute lymphoblastic leukemia.

Written as DNA, the CDR3 is TGTGCCAGCAGCCAAGAGCCCCCTAGCGGGAGGGCGTACGAGCAGTACTTC. Protein sequence: CASSQEPPSGRAYEQYF. This sequence joins TRBV4-2 and TRBJ2-7; 12 nucleotides match TRBD2. With V trimmed by 0 bases and J by 4 bases, 7 bases remained unmatched. The CDR3 runs 17 residues. CDR1 and CDR2 from the germline V gene are LGHNA and YNFKEQ.